The T cell receptor beta chain under discussion was sequenced for a study of Ad26.COV2.S vaccination and SARS-CoV-2 variants. Study at large: Once or twice, 56 days apart, Ad26.COV2.S was delivered intramuscularly.

Treatment meaning: roughly 20 received Ad26.COV2.S at low or high dose, single or two shots; roughly five received placebo; per-sample allocation not given. Collection of the samples took place on day 63 after the first injection of vaccine or placebo. The method was immunoSEQ multiplex PCR; TCRdb's version includes in-frame clones alone and lacks a portion of them. This table holds fewer than 800,000 clones, more than 80% found once. The CDR3 is made up of 19 amino acids. Per the germline V gene, CDR1 is GTSNPN and CDR2 is SVGIG (reference sequence). V lost 2 bases and J lost 0, with 20 bases in between.

The sequence came from a person between 18 and 65 years old who received the Ad26.COV2.S COVID-19 vaccine or a placebo. Material: peripheral blood, obtained in a trial of Ad26.COV2.S vaccine versus placebo. The rearrangement links TRBV30 to TRBJ1-6, with D tentatively TRBD1 (5 bases). The CDR3 DNA follows: TGTGCCTGGAGTACCCTCCCGGGGGGAAGGAGCTCCTATAATTCACCCCTCCACTTT. Its protein is CAWSTLPGGRSSYNSPLHF.